These 18 T cell receptor beta chains were sequenced from one sample in a study of T cell responses to AZD1222 COVID-19 vaccine. The method was immunoSEQ multiplex PCR; TCRdb's version includes in-frame clones alone and lacks a portion of them. This sample yields approximately 150,000 clones, of which approximately 88% are seen a single time; about 3.4% belongs to the top ten. Sequences were derived from peripheral blood, sampled on day 0 of MenACWY control vaccination. These receptors all come from an adult in good health.

This clone was observed once. The chain joins TRBV2 to TRBJ2-7; TRBD1 matches 8 bases. Germline V gene data show CDR1 as SNHLY and CDR2 as FYNNEI. V was pared by 6 bases and J by 3 bases, with 4 bases of the junction left unmatched. There are 13 residues in the CDR3. DNA of the CDR3: TGTGCCAGCAGCCTCGGACAGGGCTACGAGCAGTACTTC. Translating gives CASSLGQGYEQYF.

This clone appeared a single time. The chain employs TRBV12-3 or TRBV12-4 and TRBJ1-1; D gene ambiguous. V was pared by 5 bases and J by 4 bases, with 5 bases between. This CDR3 is 11 amino acids long. For the CDR3, the DNA is TGTGCCAGCAGTGCGGGCACTGAAGCTTTCTTT. It is translated as CASSAGTEAFF.

A word on this clone: One end of the junction varies from germline; a read error may be responsible. This chain's CDR3 is CASSLELGNEQYF. Written as DNA, the CDR3 is TGTGCTAGCAGCTTAGAACTAGGCAACGAGCAGTACTTC. The chain links TRBV7-7 to TRBJ2-7, with D perhaps TRBD2 (5 bases). The germline V gene encodes CDR1 SSHAT and CDR2 FNYEAQ (reference sequence). The CDR3 totals 13 residues.

V gene TRBV29-1 combines with J gene TRBJ1-2, with a possible D match to TRBD1 (5 bases). Looked up from germline, CDR1 is SQVTM and CDR2 is ANQGSEA. The CDR3 loop spans 15 amino acids. The V end lost 4 bases, the J end lost 4 bases, and 19 bases lay between the germline ends. The CDR3 loop reads CSVGPPVAGSYGYTF. CDR3 nucleotide sequence: TGCAGCGTTGGTCCTCCGGTCGCAGGGTCCTATGGCTACACCTTC. Drawing the rest from reference TRBV29-1 and TRBJ1-2, the complete variable domain is SAVISQKPSRDICQRGTSLTIQCQVDSQVTMMFWYRQQPGQSLTLIATANQGSEATYESGFVIDKFPISRPNLTFSTLTVSNMSPEDSSIYLCSVGPPVAGSYGYTFGSGTRLTVV.

The chain is built from TRBV11-3 and TRBJ2-7; 8 bases are shared with TRBD1. Germline lookup yields CDR1 SGHNT and CDR2 YENEEA. Losses at the gene ends were 5 bases for V and 4 bases for J; bases not matched to a gene: 4. The CDR3 consists of 13 residues. This CDR3 reads CASSSRDRYEQYF. The CDR3 DNA is TGTGCCAGCAGCAGCCGGGACAGGTACGAGCAGTACTTC. Combining the CDR3 with reference TRBV11-3 and TRBJ2-7 gives the whole variable domain EAGVVQSPRYKIIEKKQPVAFWCNPISGHNTLYWYLQNLGQGPELLIRYENEEAVDDSQLPKDRFSAERLKGVDSTLKIQPAELGDSAVYLCASSSRDRYEQYFGPGTRLTVT.

The chain employs TRBV4-3 and TRBJ1-2; tentative D call: TRBD1 (6 bases). The V gene lost 1 base and the J gene lost 8 bases, with 11 bases spanning the gap. This CDR3 contains 13 residues. CDR1 is LGHNA and CDR2 is YSLEER in the germline V gene. The CDR3 DNA sequence: TGCGCCAGCAGCCAAGTGGGGGGGCAAGGCTACACCTTC. Its translation: CASSQVGGQGYTF.

There are a few counts of this clone. The chain has TRBV18 and TRBJ1-2, with TRBD1 identical over 7 bases. Trimming at V came to 6 bases and at J to 0 bases, leaving 1 base not matched to a gene. Germline V lookup: CDR1 KGHSH, CDR2 LQKENI. The CDR3 has 13 amino acids. The CDR3 DNA reads as TGTGCCAGCTCCGGACAGGCTAACTATGGCTACACCTTC. It translates to CASSGQANYGYTF. Full variable domain (remainder filled in from reference TRBV18 and TRBJ1-2): NAGVMQNPRHLVRRRGQEARLRCSPMKGHSHVYWYRQLPEEGLKFMVYLQKENIIDESGMPKERFSAEFPKEGPSILRIQQVVRGDSAAYFCASSGQANYGYTFGSGTRLTVV.

The rearrangement uses TRBV5-1 and TRBJ2-7; D gene ambiguous. The V gene's germline CDR1 is SGHRS and CDR2 YFSETQ. The CDR3 runs 14 residues. With 6 bases removed from V and 3 bases from J, the gap between germline ends came to 16 bases. CDR3 bases: TGCGCCAGCACCCCGGACGGGCTAAGCTACGAGCAGTACTTC. Protein sequence: CASTPDGLSYEQYF. Based on the CDR3 plus reference TRBV5-1 and TRBJ2-7, the full variable domain is KAGVTQTPRYLIKTRGQQVTLSCSPISGHRSVSWYQQTPGQGLQFLFEYFSETQRNKGNFPGRFSGRQFSNSRSEMNVSTLELGDSALYLCASTPDGLSYEQYFGPGTRLTVT.

This chain connects TRBV11-2 to TRBJ1-1; unclear D gene. This CDR3 is 12 amino acids long. Trimming stripped 5 bases from V and 2 bases from J, with 6 bases between. Germline V gene lookup returns CDR1 SGHAT and CDR2 FQNNGV. For the CDR3, the DNA is TGTGCCAGCAGCGACCACAACACTGAAGCTTTCTTT. Translation gives CASSDHNTEAFF.

This rearrangement joins TRBV18 to TRBJ1-4, with D possibly matching TRBD1 (6 bases). The V end was cut by 0 bases, the J end by 5 bases, with 13 bases between. The germline V gene has CDR1 KGHSH and CDR2 LQKENI. This CDR3 is 16 amino acids long. The CDR3 spells CASSPPQGSGNEKLFF. In DNA, the CDR3 is TGTGCCAGCTCACCACCCCAGGGGTCAGGGAATGAAAAACTGTTTTTT.

The V and J genes are TRBV7-2 and TRBJ2-1; 11 nucleotides line up with TRBD2. The ends lost 5 bases at V and 3 bases at J; junction bases unmatched: 9. CDR1 SGHTA and CDR2 FQGNSA come from the germline V gene. CDR3 length: 17 residues. Here the CDR3 reads CASSPWTSGPLYNEQFF. The CDR3 nucleotides read TGTGCCAGCAGCCCCTGGACTAGCGGGCCTCTCTACAATGAGCAGTTCTTC.

The chain employs TRBV18 and TRBJ2-1, with 9 nucleotides matching TRBD2. Germline V gene sequence: CDR1 KGHSH, CDR2 LQKENI. This CDR3 spans 15 amino acids. The ends lost 5 bases at V and 5 bases at J; junction bases unmatched: 7. CDR3 DNA: TGTGCCAGCTCAAGGACTAGCGCCGGGGACAATGAGCAGTTCTTC. This encodes CASSRTSAGDNEQFF.

The chain links TRBV7-2 to TRBJ1-1; D is undetermined. The germline V gene encodes CDR1 SGHTA and CDR2 FQGNSA. Trimming took 3 bases from V and 6 from J, leaving 11 bases between them. The CDR3 spans 13 residues. CDR3 in amino acids: CASSFGIFPEAFF. Written as DNA, the CDR3 is TGTGCCAGCAGCTTTGGTATTTTCCCTGAAGCTTTCTTT.

V is TRBV2 and J is TRBJ1-1; the D gene is possibly TRBD1 (6 bases). With 4 bases removed from V and 3 bases from J, the gap between germline ends came to 9 bases. Germline CDR1 SNHLY, CDR2 FYNNEI. This CDR3 region has 13 residues. DNA for the CDR3: TGTGCCAGCAGTGTATACAGGGACACTGAAGCTTTCTTT. It codes for CASSVYRDTEAFF.

The rearrangement links TRBV18 to TRBJ1-5; 10 bases agree with TRBD1. Unmatched junction bases numbered 6, after V lost 3 bases and J lost 4 bases. The CDR3 runs 16 residues. Per germline, CDR1 KGHSH and CDR2 LQKENI. CDR3 residues: CASSPGQGQLNQPQHF. The CDR3 DNA follows: TGTGCCAGCTCACCGGGACAGGGGCAACTGAATCAGCCCCAGCATTTT. The full variable domain, completed using reference TRBV18 and TRBJ1-5, is NAGVMQNPRHLVRRRGQEARLRCSPMKGHSHVYWYRQLPEEGLKFMVYLQKENIIDESGMPKERFSAEFPKEGPSILRIQQVVRGDSAAYFCASSPGQGQLNQPQHFGDGTRLSIL.

V gene TRBV27 combines with J gene TRBJ1-6; D is ambiguous. The CDR3 length is 12 residues. Trimming cost V 2 bases and J 8 bases, with 4 bases left between them. CDR1 and CDR2 (germline): MNHEY, SMNVEV (reference sequence). The CDR3 DNA is TGTGCCAGCAGTTTAAGGGATTCACCCCTCCACTTT. It specifies CASSLRDSPLHF.

This chain links TRBV7-2 with TRBJ2-4; D is unclear. This CDR3 comprises 16 residues. Looked up from germline, CDR1 is SGHTA and CDR2 is FQGNSA. V lost 5 bases, J lost 0 bases, and 14 bases lay in between. The CDR3 coding sequence is TGTGCCAGCAGCCCCTACCTGGCAGTAGCCAAAAACATTCAGTACTTC. Its protein product is CASSPYLAVAKNIQYF.

CDR3 region: CASSSTGDKVLSQYF. The CDR3 nucleotides are TGTGCCAGCAGCTCCACAGGGGATAAGGTTTTATCGCAGTATTTT. The chain couples TRBV6-5 to TRBJ2-3; 7 positions agree with TRBD1. The germline CDR1 and CDR2 sequences are MNHEY and SVGAGI. The V and J ends lost 6 bases and 10 bases, in that order; junction bases with no gene match: 16. This CDR3 is 15 amino acids long.